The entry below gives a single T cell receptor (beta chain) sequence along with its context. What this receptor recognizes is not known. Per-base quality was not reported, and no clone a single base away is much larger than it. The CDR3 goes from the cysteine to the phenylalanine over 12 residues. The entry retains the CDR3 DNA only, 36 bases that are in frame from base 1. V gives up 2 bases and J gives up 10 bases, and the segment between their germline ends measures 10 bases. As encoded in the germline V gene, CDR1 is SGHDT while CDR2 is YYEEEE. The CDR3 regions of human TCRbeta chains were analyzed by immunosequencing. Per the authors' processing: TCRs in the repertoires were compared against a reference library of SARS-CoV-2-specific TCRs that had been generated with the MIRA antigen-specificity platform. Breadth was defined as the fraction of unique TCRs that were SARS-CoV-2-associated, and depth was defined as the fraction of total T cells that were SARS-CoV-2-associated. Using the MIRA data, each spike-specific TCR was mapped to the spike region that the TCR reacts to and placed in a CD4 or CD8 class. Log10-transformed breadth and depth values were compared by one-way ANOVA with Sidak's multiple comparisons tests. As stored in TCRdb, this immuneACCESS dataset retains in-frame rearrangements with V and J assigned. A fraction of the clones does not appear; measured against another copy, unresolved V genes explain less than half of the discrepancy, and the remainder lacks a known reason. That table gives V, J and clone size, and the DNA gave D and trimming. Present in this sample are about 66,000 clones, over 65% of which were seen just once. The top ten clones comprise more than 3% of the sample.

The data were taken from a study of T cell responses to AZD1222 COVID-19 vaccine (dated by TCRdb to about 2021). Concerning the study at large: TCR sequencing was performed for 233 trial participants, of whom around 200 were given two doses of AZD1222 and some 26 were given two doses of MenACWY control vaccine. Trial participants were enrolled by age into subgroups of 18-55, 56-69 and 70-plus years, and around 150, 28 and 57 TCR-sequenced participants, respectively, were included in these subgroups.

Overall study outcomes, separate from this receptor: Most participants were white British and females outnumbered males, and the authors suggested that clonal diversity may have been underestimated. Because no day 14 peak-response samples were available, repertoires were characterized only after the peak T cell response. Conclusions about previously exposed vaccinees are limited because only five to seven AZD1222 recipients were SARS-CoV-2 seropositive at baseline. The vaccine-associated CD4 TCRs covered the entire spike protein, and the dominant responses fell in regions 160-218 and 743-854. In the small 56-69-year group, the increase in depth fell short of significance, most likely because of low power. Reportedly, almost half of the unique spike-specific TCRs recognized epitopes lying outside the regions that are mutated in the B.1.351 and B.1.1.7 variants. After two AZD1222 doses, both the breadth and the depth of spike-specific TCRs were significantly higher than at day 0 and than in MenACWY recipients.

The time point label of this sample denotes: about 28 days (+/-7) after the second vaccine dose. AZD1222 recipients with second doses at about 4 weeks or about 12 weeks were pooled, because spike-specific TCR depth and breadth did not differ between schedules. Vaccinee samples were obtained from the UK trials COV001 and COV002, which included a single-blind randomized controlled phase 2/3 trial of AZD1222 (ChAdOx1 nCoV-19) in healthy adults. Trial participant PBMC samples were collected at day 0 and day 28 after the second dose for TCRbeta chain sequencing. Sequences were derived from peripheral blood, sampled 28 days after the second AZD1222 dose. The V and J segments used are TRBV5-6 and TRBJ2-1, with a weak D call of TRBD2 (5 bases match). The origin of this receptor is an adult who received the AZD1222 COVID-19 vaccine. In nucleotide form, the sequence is TGTGCCAGCAGCTTACTAGACACCGAGCAGTTCTTC. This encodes CASSLLDTEQFF.